A single sample gave rise to the 17 T cell receptor beta chains below, sequenced in a study of T cells in localized non-small cell lung cancer. Clones were read by immunoSEQ multiplex PCR, and TCRdb kept only the in-frame ones, dropping some. The sample lists about 77,000 clones, 88% seen once, with 20% in the top ten. The sample consisted of peripheral blood, taken before any cancer treatment. The receptors shown here come from a woman aged 35 to 70 with stage I squamous cell lung carcinoma.

This clone turned up a few times. This chain connects TRBV21-1 to TRBJ1-2; TRBD1 is taken as the D call from the table, unchecked against the DNA. TRBV21-1 is an annotated pseudogene. CDR3 length: 14 amino acids. The CDR3 DNA sequence: TGTGCCAGCAGCAACACAACAGCCCACTATGGCTACACCTTC. Translated: CASSNTTAHYGYTF.

This rearrangement joins TRBV2 to TRBJ1-1, with D unresolved. Trimming stripped 8 bases from V and 5 bases from J, with 18 bases between. This CDR3 is built from 14 residues. Germline lookup yields CDR1 SNHLY and CDR2 FYNNEI. CDR3 region: CASGKGVRTTEAFF. The CDR3 DNA is TGTGCCAGCGGAAAGGGTGTGAGAACAACTGAAGCTTTCTTT.

The chain uses TRBV28 and TRBJ2-2, with a tentative D call TRBD2 (6 bases). Trimming shortened V by 8 bases and J by 0 bases, and 10 bases separated the two germline ends. The CDR3 has 14 residues. CDR1 and CDR2 from the germline V gene are MDHEN and SYDVKM. CDR3 residues: CASRSGANTGELFF. The CDR3 DNA sequence: TGTGCCAGCCGATCGGGGGCGAACACCGGGGAGCTGTTTTTT.

The V gene is TRBV5-1, the J gene TRBJ1-2, with a possible D match to TRBD1 (6 bases). V was trimmed by 0 bases and J by 8 bases, leaving 14 bases between them. CDR1 SGHRS and CDR2 YFSETQ come from the germline V gene. This CDR3 has 14 residues. The CDR3 region is CASSLGDTGTGYTF. CDR3 DNA sequence: TGCGCCAGCAGCTTGGGGGATACAGGGACCGGCTACACCTTC.

The rearrangement uses TRBV4-1 and TRBJ1-3, with D unresolved. There are 15 residues in the CDR3. V dropped 3 bases and J dropped 0 bases, with 9 bases sitting between them. Germline V lookup: CDR1 MGHRA, CDR2 YSYEKL. The CDR3 region has the DNA TGCGCCAGCAGCCAGGGGTCGAGCTCTGGAAACACCATATATTTT. This translates into CASSQGSSSGNTIYF.

The V and J genes are TRBV5-1 and TRBJ2-3, with D possibly called TRBD1 or TRBD2 (5 bases each). The CDR3 contains 15 residues. Germline V gene sequence: CDR1 SGHRS, CDR2 YFSETQ. V lost 4 bases to trimming and J lost 3 bases, with 15 bases between them. CDR3 nucleotide sequence: TGCGCCAGCAGCCCGAGGGACCCCCCGACAGATACGCAGTATTTT. Translated, it gives CASSPRDPPTDTQYF.

V and J are TRBV6-5 and TRBJ1-2, with D uncertain. This CDR3 contains 14 residues. Per the germline V gene, CDR1 is MNHEY and CDR2 is SVGAGI. Trimming left V 5 bases short and J 2 bases short, with 12 bases between. CDR3 sequence (DNA): TGTGCCAGCAGTCAAGAGCGGTTGAACTATGGCTACACCTTC. It codes for CASSQERLNYGYTF.

The chain recombines TRBV6-5 with TRBJ1-2; D gene uncertain. CDR3 length: 14 amino acids. Germline assignment: CDR1 MNHEY and CDR2 SVGAGI. Trimming pared 3 bases from V and 10 bases from J, leaving 18 bases between. This chain's CDR3 is CASSYSPRSRAYTF. CDR3 coding DNA: TGTGCCAGCAGTTATTCACCCCGAAGTCGTGCCTACACCTTC.

V usage is TRBV9 and J usage is TRBJ2-1; D may be TRBD2 (6 bases). V was clipped by 4 bases and J by 3 bases, with 11 bases between them. Per germline, CDR1 SGDLS and CDR2 YYNGEE. CDR3 length: 14 amino acids. CDR3 sequence: CASSPPGDYNEQFF. As DNA, the CDR3 is TGTGCCAGCAGCCCCCCGGGGGACTACAATGAGCAGTTCTTC.

The table lists this clone with a few counts. The chain carries TRBV20-1 and TRBJ1-2; D remains ambiguous. The germline V gene has CDR1 DFQATT and CDR2 SNEGSKA (reference sequence). V was clipped by 1 base and J by 8 bases, with 5 bases between them. The CDR3 totals 10 residues. The CDR3 reads CSARGYGYTF. The CDR3 region has the DNA TGCAGTGCTAGAGGGTACGGCTACACCTTC.

This chain connects TRBV6-1 to TRBJ1-6, with unresolved D. The ends were cut back, 2 bases at V and 0 bases at J, with 14 bases in the middle. CDR1 and CDR2 from the germline V gene are MNHNS and SASEGT. The CDR3 covers 18 residues. DNA for the CDR3: TGTGCCAGCAGTGAACAACCGTACTTTAGCTCCTATAATTCACCCCTCCACTTT. Its translation: CASSEQPYFSSYNSPLHF.

As concerns this clone: The same CDR3 also results from other DNA sequences found in this sample. The genes are TRBV7-9 and TRBJ1-1; D gene uncertain. The germline V gene has CDR1 SEHNR and CDR2 FQNEAQ (reference sequence). This CDR3 spans 15 amino acids. Trimming cost V 7 bases and J 3 bases, with 18 bases left between them. CDR3 sequence: CASTAKAGMDTEAFF. The CDR3 DNA sequence: TGTGCCAGCACTGCTAAGGCTGGAATGGACACTGAAGCTTTCTTT.

The J gene is TRBJ1-1, the V gene TRBV6-5; D might be TRBD1 (6 bases). Trimming stripped 5 bases from V and 6 bases from J, with 10 bases between. The germline gives CDR1 MNHEY, CDR2 SVGAGI. This CDR3 spans 12 amino acids. CDR3 DNA sequence: TGTGCCAGCAGTGGACGGACAGCTGAAGCTTTCTTT. This sequence encodes CASSGRTAEAFF.

The chain combines TRBV5-1 with TRBJ2-5; TRBD2 matches at 8 bases. CDR3 size: 13 residues. Germline trimming cut 4 bases from V and 5 bases from J; bases unmatched to any gene: 4. Germline assignment: CDR1 SGHRS and CDR2 YFSETQ. The DNA for the CDR3 is TGCGCCAGCAGCACATTAGCGGGGGAGACCCAGTACTTC. This sequence encodes CASSTLAGETQYF.

The CDR3 DNA sequence: TGTGCCTCTAACCGGGACAGGATAGCAGATACGCAGTATTTT. Its translation: CASNRDRIADTQYF. This chain connects TRBV30 to TRBJ2-3; TRBD1 aligns across 8 bases. CDR1 is GTSNPN and CDR2 is SVGIG in the germline V gene (reference sequence). The CDR3 has 14 amino acids. J lost 4 bases, V lost 7 bases, and 10 bases had no gene match.

This chain links TRBV27 with TRBJ1-6; 7 nucleotides align to TRBD1. The trim removed 4 bases at V and 11 bases at J, leaving 11 bases unmatched. The CDR3 runs 15 residues. CDR1 and CDR2 from the germline V gene are MNHEY and SMNVEV (reference sequence). This CDR3 is CASSSPQGFMTPLHF. CDR3 DNA sequence: TGTGCCAGCAGTTCCCCACAGGGGTTCATGACACCCCTCCACTTT.

The V gene is TRBV9, the J gene TRBJ2-7; D not resolved. This CDR3 has 13 residues. The germline CDR1 and CDR2 sequences are SGDLS and YYNGEE. Trimming cost V 0 bases and J 5 bases, with 9 bases left between them. The CDR3 nucleotides read TGTGCCAGCAGCGTAGAGGTCTGGAACGAGCAGTACTTC. As protein: CASSVEVWNEQYF.